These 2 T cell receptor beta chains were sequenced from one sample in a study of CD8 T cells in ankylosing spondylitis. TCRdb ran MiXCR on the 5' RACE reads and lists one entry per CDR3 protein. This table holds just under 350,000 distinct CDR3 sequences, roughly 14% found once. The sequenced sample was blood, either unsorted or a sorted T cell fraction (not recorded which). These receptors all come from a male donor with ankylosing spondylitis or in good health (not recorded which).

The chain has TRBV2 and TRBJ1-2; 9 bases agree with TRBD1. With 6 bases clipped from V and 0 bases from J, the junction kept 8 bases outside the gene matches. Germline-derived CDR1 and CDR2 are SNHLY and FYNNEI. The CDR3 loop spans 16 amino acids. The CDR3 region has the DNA TGTGCCAGCAGCCTACAGGGGGCTTTGTCTAACTATGGCTACACCTTC. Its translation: CASSLQGALSNYGYTF. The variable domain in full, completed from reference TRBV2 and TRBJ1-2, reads EPEVTQTPSHQVTQMGQEVILRCVPISNHLYFYWYRQILGQKVEFLVSFYNNEISEKSEIFDDQFSVERPDGSNFTLKIRSTKLEDSAMYFCASSLQGALSNYGYTFGSGTRLTVV.

The CDR3 region is CASSGDSRQETQYF. CDR3 DNA sequence: TGTGCCAGTAGTGGGGACAGCCGTCAAGAGACCCAGTACTTC. The V gene is TRBV19, the J gene TRBJ2-5, with 7 bases identical to TRBD1. V dropped 5 bases and J dropped 2; count of bases not matched to a gene: 5. The CDR3 is 14 amino acids. CDR1 and CDR2 (germline): LNHDA, SQIVND (reference sequence).